The entry below gives a single T cell receptor (beta chain) sequence along with its context. It has no known antigen specificity. The data are from a study of cytomegalovirus exposure and HLA in healthy donors (dated by TCRdb to 2017 to 2019). Turning to the overall study: In an earlier analysis of under 600 of the donors, 250 to 350 Gb of sequence data and about 110 million unique TCR beta sequences from about 190 million T cells were reported. All discovery cohort repertoires had been generated on a single sequencing platform. Of the 350 to 450 genotyped donors, 65% to 90% were placed in the genetic ancestry cluster associated with self-reported Caucasian donors. Rather than drawing on any new phenotypic data, the later analysis identified candidate immune exposures from TCR beta sequences and the way those sequences occurred across donors. Using immunosequencing, the study profiled T cell repertoires from approximately 700 subjects and related those repertoires to cytomegalovirus serostatus. An earlier analysis of some 500 of the donors applied high-throughput TCR beta sequencing to assess whether each TCR beta V gene segment acted as functional or pseudogenic. An early release that covered approximately 600 HLA-typed donors contained approximately 300 gigabases of sequencing data and around 85 million unique TCR sequences. In a later analysis, previously published TCR beta repertoires from 670 or so donors were re-analyzed and high-resolution HLA genotyping was added so that TCR occurrence patterns could be studied. In addition to the first cohort of around 670 subjects, a separate validation cohort of 120 different subjects was used. Typing coverage differed by locus: A, B, C, DRB1 and DQB1 were typed in roughly 629-630 donors, DQA1 in 522, DPA1 in nearly 610, and DPB1 in around 490. HLA typing included class I and class II loci at four-digit resolution. The study aimed to test whether cataloging public T cell receptors could reveal signatures of past pathogen exposure. In a later genetic analysis, genome-wide SNP genotypes for about 55% of the roughly 670 donors were used, and that subset was treated as a discovery cohort. Across 300 to 400 genotyped donors of the cohort, an average of roughly 230,000 unique TCR beta nucleotide sequences per donor were sequenced, and roughly a sixth of those sequences were non-productive. To predict cytomegalovirus infection status, the study combined high-throughput TCR immunosequencing, statistical association of individual TCRs with disease status, and machine learning. Donor age, sex, ethnicity and CMV serostatus were collected together with the repertoire data. Roughly 5 DR-DQ haplotypes were treated as single units for association and clustering because of strong linkage in the cohort.

The paper as a whole reports these results and caveats: A few of the identified cytomegalovirus-associated TCR beta chains were confirmed in vitro to be specific for cytomegalovirus antigens. In a later genetic analysis, a missense DCLRE1C variant was associated with V-gene and J-gene trimming of TCR beta chains, and the association was replicated in an independent cohort. Presence/absence analyses assumed roughly uniform sequencing depth across donors, an assumption that may not hold. Immune exposure information for the cohort was limited to CMV serostatus. The sequencing pipeline was judged likely to have produced a cluster of highly shared sequence variants as a technical artifact. A further reported finding was that TCR beta sequences accurately predicted the HLA-A and HLA-B alleles for most subjects in the first cohort. Assigning TCR associations to individual alleles was difficult when HLA alleles, especially DR and DQ, strongly co-occurred. Seventeen rarely observed V segments, including chromosome 9 orphons, were excluded from the earlier analysis of several hundred of the donors because counts were too low. A later analysis found that TCR association rates varied across HLA loci, with DRB1 alleles showing the most associated TCRs and HLA-C alleles the fewest. Only TCR beta chains were sequenced in this cohort, and the absence of alpha or paired-chain data limited detectable features. According to a later analysis, most CMV-associated TCR beta chains appeared to be HLA-restricted, and the HLA associations seemed to be driven largely by CMV exposure. Most TCR sequences were seen in very few donors, while some public TCRs were found in many individuals. In an earlier analysis of about 540 of the donors, most TCR beta V segments were observed in productive rearrangements about 90% or about 30% of the time, broadly matching IMGT annotations. In both the original and validation cohorts, the classifier was reported to diagnose cytomegalovirus status with high specificity and sensitivity. Because some donors lacked HLA typing at each locus, the association tests relied only on the typed subset. The study listed around 160 TCR beta chains as associated with cytomegalovirus. According to a later analysis, parvovirus B19, influenza, CMV and Epstein-Barr virus appeared linked to several top co-occurrence clusters. In a later analysis, HLA-associated TCR beta chains showed more clonal expansion and lower generation probabilities than non-associated chains that were equally common. A later analysis associated 15,000 or so TCR beta sequences with specific HLA alleles at a false discovery rate of 0.05. Compared with the approximately 670-donor mean, donors in an Asian-associated ancestry cluster had fewer N-insertions in productive TCRs, according to a later genetic analysis. Correlated functional status among segregating V segments might reflect linkage disequilibrium, but an unknown experimental factor could not be ruled out. It was suggested by the authors that the approach could potentially be generalized to other disease states and immunological phenotypes. Because the 87-base-pair reads could not distinguish some IMGT-functional V segments, including TRBV6-2 and TRBV6-3, those segments were excluded.

The cohort consisted of hundreds of healthy bone marrow donors. At the time of sampling, every cohort member was nominally healthy, though immune exposures that went unrecorded were likely present. The donor was CMV seropositive and was included in the group of approximately 300 seropositive cohort members. A peripheral blood sample was provided by each donor, and peripheral blood mononuclear cells were used for TCR beta sequencing. The Qiagen DNeasy Blood Extraction Kit was used to extract genomic DNA from the blood cell samples. The library was produced with the immunoSEQ multiplex PCR assay. A mixture of 60 forward primers for TCR Vbeta segments and 13 reverse primers for TCR Jbeta segments was used in the multiplex PCR. The CDR3 region of rearranged TCR beta genes was amplified from genomic DNA by a multiplex PCR assay. On the Illumina HiSeq System, the amplified TCR beta libraries were sequenced as 87-base-pair reads. Per the original workflow: In a later analysis, around 80 million unique TCR beta chains were counted across the 500 to 850 repertoires, and some 10 million of these chains were shared by at least two donors. To remove PCR and sequencing errors, raw reads were error-corrected and collapsed into unique sequences using a nearest-neighbor algorithm that merged closely related sequences. V, D and J gene segments were assigned by aligning CDR3 sequences to IMGT reference sequences. For a sequence to be retained, a match of at least six nucleotides was required to both a V gene segment and a J gene segment. A rearrangement was called productive if the CDR3 had no stop codons and remained in frame with V and J, and every other rearrangement was called non-productive. Following IMGT convention, CDR3 was defined as the stretch from the second conserved V-encoded cysteine up to the conserved J-encoded phenylalanine. Sequences without an unambiguous match to a single V gene segment were excluded from the earlier analysis of approximately 600 of the donors. In an earlier analysis of 587 of the donors, a V segment was called functional when productive rearrangements were above 56.7%, and segregating when the standard deviation between donors exceeded 5%. A statistical classification framework was developed to diagnose cytomegalovirus status using the catalog of TCR beta chain sequences. In a later analysis, TCR nucleotide sequences were compared against IMGT/GENE-DB human TR gene sequences so that V and J genes could be assigned. In a later analysis, CDR3 sequences and most-parsimonious VDJ recombination scenarios were assigned using the TCRdist pipeline. In a later analysis, each TCR beta chain was defined by its CDR3 amino acid sequence together with its V-gene family, and reads without a unique V-gene family were excluded. To address suspected cross-contamination and a sequencing artifact, a later analysis removed some 620 highly shared, low-generation-probability nucleotide sequences. In a later analysis, a clonal expansion index was calculated for each public chain from normalized within-repertoire ranks of inferred template counts. Generation probabilities in a later analysis came from a VDJ recombination model fitted to out-of-frame rearrangements, and those results were checked against IGoR. A later analysis scored TCR-TCR, TCR-HLA and TCR-CMV co-occurrence with hypergeometric tests, applying a repertoire-size bias correction to TCR pairs. False discovery rates were estimated in a later analysis by permuting HLA or CMV assignments 20 times. A later analysis grouped co-occurring TCRs with DBSCAN, adding TCRdist sequence similarity when clustering within HLA-allele-positive subsets. Co-occurrence clustering excluded repertoires with fewer than 30,000 or more than 120,000 public chains, plus five with anomalous nucleotide sharing. Held by TCRdb, this immuneACCESS table contains in-frame sequences only and omits some clones. Under half of the omission traces to an unresolved V gene where checked; the cause of the rest is unknown. V and J calls and clone size are as listed in that table; D and trimming were resolved from the DNA. The sample table gives 75,000 to 80,000 clones. The top ten constitute 3.8% of the sample.

Taken from the germline V gene (reference sequence), the CDR1 and CDR2 loops are MNHEY and SMNVEV. Its CDR3 holds 15 amino acids, cysteine through phenylalanine. Only the CDR3 part of the read is kept: 45 bases, read in frame from the first base. From V the trimming removes 4 bases and from J it removes 6 bases, while the gene matches leave 9 bases of the junction unaccounted for. The sequence joins TRBV27 to TRBJ2-7, and 10 junctional nucleotides match TRBD2. The material sequenced was PBMCs. This TCR came from a man aged 18-30 years in good health and CMV-seropositive. The CDR3 protein is CASSSGLAVGGEQYF. The sequenced DNA: TGTGCCAGCAGTTCCGGACTAGCGGTAGGAGGCGAGCAGTACTTC.